These 9 T cell receptor beta chains came from one sample sequenced in a study of T-cell memory formation after mild COVID-19. TCRdb independently ran MiXCR on the 5' RACE reads; one entry per CDR3 protein. The table shows 200,000 to 250,000 distinct CDR3 sequences, with more than 25% occurring only once. Sequenced input: PBMCs or a T cell subset sorted from them (not recorded which). The receptor set was obtained from an adult woman who had mild COVID-19 (a few samples of this study predate the infection). Cell type and time point are not known.

CDR3: CASSWTGALTSNTDTQYF. CDR3 nucleotide sequence: TGTGCCAGCAGCTGGACAGGGGCCCTGACCTCAAACACAGATACGCAGTATTTT. V is TRBV7-2 and J is TRBJ2-3, with 9 bases matching TRBD1. The CDR3 totals 18 residues. J gave up 2 bases and V 4 bases, and 13 bases lay outside the gene matches. Germline CDR1 and CDR2: SGHTA and FQGNSA.

The chain has TRBV12-3 or TRBV12-4 and TRBJ2-5; perhaps TRBD2 as D (6 bases). The V gene lost 0 bases and the J gene lost 7 bases, with 18 bases spanning the gap. The CDR3 is 16 residues long. The CDR3, as DNA: TGTGCCAGCAGTTTAGCGCGGGGTAGAGGGGTCGGGACCCAGTACTTC. This sequence encodes CASSLARGRGVGTQYF.

This chain joins TRBV12-3 or TRBV12-4 and TRBJ1-2; D might be TRBD1 (5 bases). The CDR3 is made up of 13 amino acids. Trimming took off 5 bases at V and 4 bases at J, with 11 bases between the two ends. CDR3 DNA: TGTGCCAGCAGTAAGACAGCGCTCTATGGCTACACCTTC. This codes for CASSKTALYGYTF.

V usage is TRBV19 and J usage is TRBJ1-5; tentatively, D is TRBD1 (5 bases). CDR3 length: 15 residues. V was clipped by 7 bases and J by 0 bases, with 13 bases between them. CDR1 and CDR2 from the germline V gene are LNHDA and SQIVND (reference sequence). In nucleotides, the CDR3 is TGTGCCAGTATGGGGGGTGGTTTTAGCAATCAGCCCCAGCATTTT. The encoded protein is CASMGGGFSNQPQHF.

The CDR3 reads CASSFRGLAGETDTQYF. The DNA of the CDR3 is TGTGCCAGCAGCTTCCGGGGACTAGCGGGGGAGACAGATACGCAGTATTTT. The rearrangement links TRBV7-2 to TRBJ2-3, with TRBD2 identical over 14 bases. This CDR3 spans 17 amino acids. V was pared by 3 bases and J by 3 bases, with 5 bases of the junction left unmatched. Germline assignment: CDR1 SGHTA and CDR2 FQGNSA.

V gene TRBV30 combines with J gene TRBJ1-2, with D possibly being TRBD1 (5 bases). The CDR3 contains 15 residues. Germline values: CDR1 GTSNPN, CDR2 SVGIG (reference sequence). Trimming left V 2 bases short and J 0 bases short, with 13 bases between. The CDR3 region has the DNA TGTGCCTGGAGTCGCCGGGACGTAGCTAACTATGGCTACACCTTC. This encodes CAWSRRDVANYGYTF.

The CDR3: CASSLSPSGRGTDTQYF. The CDR3 DNA reads as TGTGCCAGCAGCTTGTCTCCCAGCGGGAGGGGCACAGATACGCAGTATTTT. This chain links TRBV7-3 with TRBJ2-3, with 10 bases matching TRBD2. The V and J ends lost 3 bases and 1 base, in that order; junction bases with no gene match: 7. The CDR3 length is 17 residues. Germline CDR1 SGHTA, CDR2 FQGTGA.

V gene TRBV12-3 or TRBV12-4 combines with J gene TRBJ2-7; maybe TRBD2 (5 bases). Trimming removed 3 bases from V and 4 bases from J, with 13 bases in between. CDR3 length: 14 residues. As DNA, the CDR3 is TGTGCCAGCAGTTTGGGTGGGAGCCGATACGAGCAGTACTTC. Its protein product is CASSLGGSRYEQYF.

This clonotype was detected a few times. J is TRBJ2-7 and V is TRBV29-1; D remains unclear. The CDR3 length is 12 residues. Per germline, CDR1 SQVTM and CDR2 ANQGSEA. V lost 6 bases, J lost 3 bases, and 12 bases lay in between. Written as DNA, the CDR3 is TGCAGCGTGTCTCAGGTTGGCTACGAGCAGTACTTC. It is translated as CSVSQVGYEQYF.